Listed here are 11 T cell receptor beta chains from one sample, sequenced in a study of blood T cell repertoires in COVID-19. Profiling relied on immunoSEQ multiplex PCR, and the TCRdb table lists in-frame clones only, not all of them. The table records 150,000 to 200,000 clones, about 87% of them present only once. The material sequenced was peripheral blood. All receptors derive from a woman aged 65 to 85 with COVID-19, enrolled during active disease.

This clone was observed once. This rearrangement joins TRBV19 to TRBJ1-2, with a possible D match to TRBD1 (6 bases). Germline V gene data show CDR1 as LNHDA and CDR2 as SQIVND (reference sequence). CDR3 length: 13 residues. V lost 10 bases, J lost 4 bases, and 16 bases lay in between. The CDR3 loop reads CATTRTATYGYTF. The CDR3, as DNA: TGTGCCACAACCCGGACAGCCACCTATGGCTACACCTTC. Filled out from reference TRBV19 and TRBJ1-2, the complete variable domain reads DGGITQSPKYLFRKEGQNVTLSCEQNLNHDAMYWYRQDPGQGLRLIYYSQIVNDFQKGDIAEGYSVSREKKESFPLTVTSAQKNPTAFYLCATTRTATYGYTFGSGTRLTVV.

V usage is TRBV2 and J usage is TRBJ2-1; TRBD2 agrees at 11 bases. There are 15 residues in the CDR3. V gave up 2 bases and J gave up 4 bases; unmatched junction bases: 1. The germline V gene has CDR1 SNHLY and CDR2 FYNNEI. The CDR3 nucleotides read TGTGCCAGCAGTGAACTAGCGGGAGGTTACAATGAGCAGTTCTTC. This gives the protein CASSELAGGYNEQFF.

This chain joins TRBV28 and TRBJ2-1; 8 bases line up with TRBD1. The V gene's germline CDR1 is MDHEN and CDR2 SYDVKM. J was trimmed by 6 bases and V by 2 bases; bases with no gene match: 12. The CDR3 has 17 residues. This CDR3 is CASSLASAGGLSNEQFF. The CDR3 bases are TGTGCCAGCAGTTTAGCGTCGGCAGGGGGCCTAAGCAATGAGCAGTTCTTC.

This rearrangement joins TRBV6-5 to TRBJ2-7, with D possibly being TRBD2 (5 bases). Germline CDR1 is MNHEY and CDR2 is SVGAGI. With 6 bases removed from V and 3 bases from J, the gap between germline ends came to 18 bases. This CDR3 contains 15 residues. CDR3 sequence (DNA): TGTGCCAGCAGCGAGCGGCCGGGTGCTGTCTACGAGCAGTACTTC. It specifies CASSERPGAVYEQYF.

J is TRBJ2-3 and V is TRBV15; tentatively, D is TRBD2 (6 bases). The CDR3 spans 14 residues. V was shortened by 2 bases and J by 6 bases, with 12 bases between the two germline ends. Germline CDR1 and CDR2: LNHNV and YYDKDF (reference sequence). The DNA of the CDR3 is TGTGCCACCAGCAGATCGGATGGGGGGGATACGCAGTATTTT. Translated: CATSRSDGGDTQYF. The variable domain in full, completed from reference TRBV15 and TRBJ2-3, reads DAMVIQNPRYQVTQFGKPVTLSCSQTLNHNVMYWYQQKSSQAPKLLFHYYDKDFNNEADTPDNFQSRRPNTSFCFLDIRSPGLGDTAMYLCATSRSDGGDTQYFGPGTRLTVL.

V is TRBV29-1 and J is TRBJ1-1, with D perhaps matching TRBD1 (6 bases). Germline CDR1 is SQVTM and CDR2 is ANQGSEA. CDR3 length: 12 amino acids. The V end lost 0 bases, the J end lost 11 bases, and 13 bases lay between the germline ends. The CDR3 protein is CSVEDRRGAAFF. As DNA, the CDR3 is TGCAGCGTTGAAGATCGCAGGGGTGCGGCTTTCTTT.

V gene TRBV11-2 combines with J gene TRBJ2-3, with D maybe TRBD2 (5 bases). The CDR3 runs to 14 residues. CDR1 and CDR2 (germline): SGHAT, FQNNGV. V lost 3 bases and J 6 bases, leaving 13 bases between the germline ends. The CDR3 protein is CASSFPPPGDTQYF. CDR3 sequence (DNA): TGTGCCAGCAGCTTCCCCCCTCCGGGGGATACGCAGTATTTT.

The chain recombines TRBV20-1 with TRBJ2-7; D is unresolved. Deletions cut 6 bases from V and 5 bases from J, with 11 bases between. Germline CDR1 reads DFQATT; CDR2 reads SNEGSKA (reference sequence). CDR3 length equals 11 residues. CDR3 in amino acids: CSASPRDEQYF. The DNA for the CDR3 is TGCAGTGCGAGTCCGCGTGACGAGCAGTACTTC.

The rearrangement joins TRBV7-9 to TRBJ1-1; D unresolved. V lost 5 bases, J lost 3 bases, and 7 bases lay in between. Germline V lookup: CDR1 SEHNR, CDR2 FQNEAQ (reference sequence). The CDR3 covers 12 residues. The CDR3, as DNA: TGTGCCAGCAGCCGTTCCGACACTGAAGCTTTCTTT. Protein: CASSRSDTEAFF.

The genes are TRBV5-6 and TRBJ2-1; 8 nucleotides line up with TRBD2. Germline V gene data show CDR1 as SGHDT and CDR2 as YYEEEE. The CDR3 length is 15 residues. Trimming removed 0 bases from V and 9 bases from J; junction bases left unmatched: 8. CDR3 coding DNA: TGTGCCAGCAGCTTGGTTACAGCGGGAGTAGGTGAGCAGTTCTTC. Amino acid sequence: CASSLVTAGVGEQFF.

V usage is TRBV19 and J usage is TRBJ2-1, with 7 positions matching TRBD2. Germline values: CDR1 LNHDA, CDR2 SQIVND (reference sequence). J gave up 0 bases and V 6 bases, and 8 bases lay outside the gene matches. This CDR3 has 16 amino acids. The CDR3, as DNA: TGTGCCAGTAGCGAGGAGCGGGGAAGCTCCTACAATGAGCAGTTCTTC. Residues: CASSEERGSSYNEQFF.